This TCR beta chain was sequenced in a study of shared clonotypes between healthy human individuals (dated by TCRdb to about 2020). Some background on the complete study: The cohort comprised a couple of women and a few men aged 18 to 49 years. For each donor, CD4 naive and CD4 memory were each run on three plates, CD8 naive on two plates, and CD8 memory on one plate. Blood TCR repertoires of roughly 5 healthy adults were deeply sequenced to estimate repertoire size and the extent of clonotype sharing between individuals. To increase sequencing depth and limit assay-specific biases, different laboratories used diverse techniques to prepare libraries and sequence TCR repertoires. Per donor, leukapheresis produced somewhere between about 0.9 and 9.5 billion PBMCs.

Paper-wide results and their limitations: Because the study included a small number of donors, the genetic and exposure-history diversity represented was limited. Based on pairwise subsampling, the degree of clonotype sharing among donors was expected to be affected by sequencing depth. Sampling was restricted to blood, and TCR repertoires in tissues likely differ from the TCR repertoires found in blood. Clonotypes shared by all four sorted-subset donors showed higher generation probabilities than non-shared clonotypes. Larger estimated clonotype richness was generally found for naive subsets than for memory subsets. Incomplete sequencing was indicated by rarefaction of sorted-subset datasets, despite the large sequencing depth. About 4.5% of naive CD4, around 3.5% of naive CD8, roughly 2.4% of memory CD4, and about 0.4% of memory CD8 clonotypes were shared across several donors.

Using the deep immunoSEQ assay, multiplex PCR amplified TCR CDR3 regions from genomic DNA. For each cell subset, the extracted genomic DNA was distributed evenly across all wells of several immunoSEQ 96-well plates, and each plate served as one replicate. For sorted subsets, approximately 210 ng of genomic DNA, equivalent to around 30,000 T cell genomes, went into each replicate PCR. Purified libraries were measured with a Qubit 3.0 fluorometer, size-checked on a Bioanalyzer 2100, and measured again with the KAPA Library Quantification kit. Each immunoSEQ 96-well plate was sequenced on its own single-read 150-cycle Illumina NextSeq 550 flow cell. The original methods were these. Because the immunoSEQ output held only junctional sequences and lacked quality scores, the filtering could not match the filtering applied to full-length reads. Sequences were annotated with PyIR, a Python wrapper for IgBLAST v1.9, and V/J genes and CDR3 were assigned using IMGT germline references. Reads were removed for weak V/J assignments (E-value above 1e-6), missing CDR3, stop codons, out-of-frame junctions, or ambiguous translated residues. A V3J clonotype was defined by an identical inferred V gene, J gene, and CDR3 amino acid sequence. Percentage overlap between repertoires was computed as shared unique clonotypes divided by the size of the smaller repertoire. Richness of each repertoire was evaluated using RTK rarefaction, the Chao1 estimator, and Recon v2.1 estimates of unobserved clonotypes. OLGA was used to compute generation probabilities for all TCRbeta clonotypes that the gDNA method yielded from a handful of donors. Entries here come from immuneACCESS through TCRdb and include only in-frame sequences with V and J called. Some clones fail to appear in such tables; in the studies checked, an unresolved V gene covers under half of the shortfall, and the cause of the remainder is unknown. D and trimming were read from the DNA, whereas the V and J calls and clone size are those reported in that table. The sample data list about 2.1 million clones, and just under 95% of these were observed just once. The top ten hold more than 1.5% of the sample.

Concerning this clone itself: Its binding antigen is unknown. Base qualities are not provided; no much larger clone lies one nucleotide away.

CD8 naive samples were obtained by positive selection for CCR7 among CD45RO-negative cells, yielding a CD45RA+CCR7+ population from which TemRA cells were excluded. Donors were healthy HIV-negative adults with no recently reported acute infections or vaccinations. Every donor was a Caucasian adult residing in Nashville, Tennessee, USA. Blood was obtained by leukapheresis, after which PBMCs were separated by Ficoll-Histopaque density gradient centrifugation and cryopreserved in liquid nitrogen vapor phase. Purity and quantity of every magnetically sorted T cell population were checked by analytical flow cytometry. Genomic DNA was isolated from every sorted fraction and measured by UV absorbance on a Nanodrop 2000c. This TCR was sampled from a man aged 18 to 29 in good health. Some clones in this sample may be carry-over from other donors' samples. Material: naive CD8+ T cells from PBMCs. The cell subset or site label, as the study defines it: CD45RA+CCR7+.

For the CDR3, the sequence is CASSSTSGEQYF. The DNA reads TGTGCCAGCAGCTCGACTAGTGGCGAGCAGTACTTC. The rearranged segments are TRBV11-3 and TRBJ2-7, with TRBD2 as a weak D call on 6 bases. V is pared back by 4 bases and J by 6 bases, with 10 bases lying between the germline termini. The CDR3 sequence holds 12 residues, the cysteine and phenylalanine included. Only the CDR3 part of the read is kept: 36 bases, read in frame from the first base. The germline V gene specifies SGHNT as CDR1 and YENEEA as CDR2. The entire variable domain, with the stretches around the CDR3 drawn from the reference TRBV11-3 and TRBJ2-7 proteins, is EAGVVQSPRYKIIEKKQPVAFWCNPISGHNTLYWYLQNLGQGPELLIRYENEEAVDDSQLPKDRFSAERLKGVDSTLKIQPAELGDSAVYLCASSSTSGEQYFGPGTRLTVT.